Presented here are 5 T cell receptor beta chains from one specimen sequenced in a study of breast tumors, draining lymph nodes, adjacent tissues. TCRdb re-analysed the multiplex PCR reads in MiXCR, keeping a single row per CDR3 protein. The repertoire holds about 180,000 distinct CDR3 sequences, about 33% seen once, with 4.3% in the top ten. Axillary draining lymph nodes of breast cancer patients supplied the node samples. What was sequenced was axillary lymph node tissue. The receptors here all came from a female donor with breast cancer. Some clones in this sample may be carry-over from other donors' samples.

The J gene is TRBJ2-7, the V gene TRBV12-3 or TRBV12-4; D gene unclear. The CDR3 runs 14 residues. The V gene lost 6 bases and the J gene lost 6 bases, with 18 bases spanning the gap. CDR3 nucleotide sequence: TGTGCCAGCAGCTATGGTACATGGGCGGCCGAGCAGTACTTC. Translating it yields CASSYGTWAAEQYF.

The V gene is TRBV10-3, the J gene TRBJ1-1; D remains unclear. CDR1 and CDR2 (germline): ENHRY, SYGVKD. This CDR3 is built from 16 residues. Between the trimmed V and J ends, which lost 5 bases and 5 bases, there was a span of 21 bases. CDR3 sequence: CAISPSWPERTTEAFF. Here the CDR3 DNA reads TGTGCCATCAGTCCGTCATGGCCCGAAAGGACGACTGAAGCTTTCTTT.

This clonotype has a handful of counts. The chain links TRBV14 to TRBJ1-2; 7 bases align to TRBD1. The trim removed 4 bases at V and 8 bases at J, leaving 13 bases unmatched. The CDR3 covers 15 residues. Germline V gene lookup returns CDR1 SGHDN and CDR2 FVKESK. The CDR3 region has the DNA TGTGCCAGCAGCCCTTCAGGGGCAGGGGGTCGCGGCTACACCTTC. Encoded protein: CASSPSGAGGRGYTF.

This clonotype was seen a handful of times. A clone one base away is much larger, so this may be a read error. This rearrangement joins TRBV5-5 to TRBJ2-5; tentatively, D is TRBD1 or TRBD2 (5 bases each). The V end lost 4 bases, the J end lost 6 bases, and 13 bases lay between the germline ends. Per the germline V gene, CDR1 is SGHKS and CDR2 is YYEKEE (reference sequence). This CDR3 comprises 13 residues. The DNA for the CDR3 is TGTGCCAGCAGCCCCCCCGGGGCCCAGACCCAGTACTTC. Encoded protein: CASSPPGAQTQYF.

CDR3 sequence reads: CATSDPTGDVPYGYTF. The CDR3 nucleotides read TGTGCCACCAGTGATCCAACCGGGGACGTTCCCTATGGCTACACCTTC. The rearrangement joins TRBV24-1 to TRBJ1-2, with a possible D match to TRBD1 (5 bases). The CDR3 extends over 16 amino acids. V lost 3 bases to trimming and J lost 4 bases, with 17 bases between them. Germline CDR1 and CDR2: KGHDR and SFDVKD.